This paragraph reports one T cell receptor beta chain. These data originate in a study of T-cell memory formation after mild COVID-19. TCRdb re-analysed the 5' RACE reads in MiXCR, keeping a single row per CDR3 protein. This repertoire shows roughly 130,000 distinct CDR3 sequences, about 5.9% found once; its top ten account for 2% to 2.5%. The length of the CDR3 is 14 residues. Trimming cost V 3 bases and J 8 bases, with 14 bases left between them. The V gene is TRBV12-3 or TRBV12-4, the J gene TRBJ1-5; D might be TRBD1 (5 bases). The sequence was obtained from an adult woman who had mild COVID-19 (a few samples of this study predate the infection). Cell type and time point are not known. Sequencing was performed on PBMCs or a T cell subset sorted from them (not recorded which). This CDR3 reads CASSFAGSRKPQHF. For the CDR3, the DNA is TGTGCCAGCAGTTTCGCAGGGTCAAGGAAGCCCCAGCATTTT.